Listed below are T cell receptor beta chains from one sample, sequenced in a study of shared clonotypes between healthy human individuals. Only in-frame clones appear in the TCRdb table, and some are missing; sequencing was by immunoSEQ multiplex PCR. The data show about 2.1 million clones, with around 93% seen just once and around 1.7% held by the top ten. Sequencing was carried out using naive CD8+ T cells from PBMCs. All receptors come from a young man in good health. Some clones in this sample may be carry-over from other donors' samples. Each CDR3 is given with its conserved first and last residue. The order of the fields is J gene, V gene, clone size, D gene, CDR3 DNA, CDR3 protein. D genes are given only for firm matches. The size field is filled for only some rows; it gives once, few, many or a size class.

j_call: TRBJ1-2; v_call: TRBV29-1; clone_size: NA; d_call: NA; cdr3_nt: TGCAGCGTTGAAGATCCCGGGGCGGCCGGCTACACCTTC; cdr3_aa: CSVEDPGAAGYTF
j_call: TRBJ2-5; v_call: TRBV14; clone_size: NA; d_call: NA; cdr3_nt: TGTGCCAGCAGCCAAGATGCCCATCTAGAGTACCAAGAGACCCAGTACTTC; cdr3_aa: CASSQDAHLEYQETQYF
j_call: TRBJ2-5; v_call: TRBV6-5; clone_size: NA; d_call: NA; cdr3_nt: TGTGCCAGCAGTTACAATGGGTTCCGGCCGAGGGAGACCCAGTACTTC; cdr3_aa: CASSYNGFRPRETQYF
j_call: TRBJ2-2; v_call: TRBV6-4; clone_size: NA; d_call: NA; cdr3_nt: TGTGCCAGCAGTGGCAGCACCGGGGAGCTGTTTTTT; cdr3_aa: CASSGSTGELFF
j_call: TRBJ2-5; v_call: TRBV29-1; clone_size: NA; d_call: NA; cdr3_nt: TGCAGCGTTGCGACTCCGGGACCGACCCAAGAGACCCAGTACTTC; cdr3_aa: CSVATPGPTQETQYF
j_call: TRBJ2-6; v_call: TRBV11-2; clone_size: NA; d_call: NA; cdr3_nt: TGTGCCAGCATCCGCGAAGCGTGGGGGGCCAACGTCCTGACTTTC; cdr3_aa: CASIREAWGANVLTF
j_call: TRBJ2-7; v_call: TRBV11-2; clone_size: NA; d_call: TRBD2; cdr3_nt: TGTGCCAGCAGTCCCGGACTAGCGGGACTCTACGAGCAGTACTTC; cdr3_aa: CASSPGLAGLYEQYF
j_call: TRBJ2-7; v_call: TRBV6-5; clone_size: NA; d_call: NA; cdr3_nt: TGTGCCAGCAGCCAGGGTATCTACGAGCAGTACTTC; cdr3_aa: CASSQGIYEQYF
j_call: TRBJ2-7; v_call: TRBV7-9; clone_size: NA; d_call: NA; cdr3_nt: TGTGCCAGCAGCTTCAGGGACGAGCAGTACTTC; cdr3_aa: CASSFRDEQYF
j_call: TRBJ1-2; v_call: TRBV27; clone_size: NA; d_call: NA; cdr3_nt: TGTGCCAGCAAAATCAAGGGGGGGTTGGGTGGCTACACCTTC; cdr3_aa: CASKIKGGLGGYTF
j_call: TRBJ2-7; v_call: TRBV5-1; clone_size: NA; d_call: NA; cdr3_nt: TGCGCCAGCAGCTTGTCGGGCAACGAGCAGTACTTC; cdr3_aa: CASSLSGNEQYF
j_call: TRBJ2-4; v_call: TRBV11-2; clone_size: NA; d_call: NA; cdr3_nt: TGTGCCAGCAGCTTAGGGGGGGGCTTGGACATTCAGTACTTC; cdr3_aa: CASSLGGGLDIQYF
j_call: TRBJ2-3; v_call: TRBV7-9; clone_size: NA; d_call: TRBD2; cdr3_nt: TGTGCCAGCAGCTTAGCTGGAGGGAGGGCTACAGATACGCAGTATTTT; cdr3_aa: CASSLAGGRATDTQYF
j_call: TRBJ2-3; v_call: TRBV9; clone_size: once; d_call: NA; cdr3_nt: TGTGCCAGCAGCGTAGTGGGGGAGTTCACCACAGATACGCAGTATTTT; cdr3_aa: CASSVVGEFTTDTQYF
j_call: TRBJ2-7; v_call: TRBV9; clone_size: NA; d_call: NA; cdr3_nt: TGTGCCAGCAGCGTAGGACCAGAACCTTCCTACGAGCAGTACTTC; cdr3_aa: CASSVGPEPSYEQYF
j_call: TRBJ1-2; v_call: TRBV6-5; clone_size: NA; d_call: TRBD1; cdr3_nt: TGTGCCAGCAGTTATTCCCAGGGGGCAGACTATGGCTACACCTTC; cdr3_aa: CASSYSQGADYGYTF
j_call: TRBJ1-1; v_call: TRBV11-2; clone_size: NA; d_call: NA; cdr3_nt: TGTGCCAGCAGCTTCCTTTCGGAGAACACTGAAGCTTTCTTT; cdr3_aa: CASSFLSENTEAFF
j_call: TRBJ2-4; v_call: TRBV28; clone_size: NA; d_call: NA; cdr3_nt: TGTGCCAGCAGTTTAGACAACCAGGGGCCCATTCAGTACTTC; cdr3_aa: CASSLDNQGPIQYF
j_call: TRBJ2-2; v_call: TRBV4-1; clone_size: NA; d_call: NA; cdr3_nt: TGCGCCAGCAGCCGGGGACATACGGACACCGGGGAGCTGTTTTTT; cdr3_aa: CASSRGHTDTGELFF
j_call: TRBJ1-1; v_call: TRBV11-2; clone_size: once; d_call: NA; cdr3_nt: TGTGCCAGCAGCTTTTGGGTGGACACTGAAGCTTTCTTT; cdr3_aa: CASSFWVDTEAFF
j_call: TRBJ2-7; v_call: TRBV28; clone_size: NA; d_call: NA; cdr3_nt: TGTGCCAGCAGTTGGGCAGGGGCCGCCTACGAGCAGTACTTC; cdr3_aa: CASSWAGAAYEQYF
j_call: TRBJ2-3; v_call: TRBV5-8; clone_size: NA; d_call: NA; cdr3_nt: TGTGCCAGCAGCTGGACGCCGGGGGCCGATACGCAGTATTTT; cdr3_aa: CASSWTPGADTQYF
j_call: TRBJ2-2; v_call: TRBV9; clone_size: NA; d_call: TRBD1; cdr3_nt: TGTGCCAGCAGCGCACAGGGGAGCACCGGGGAGCTGTTTTTT; cdr3_aa: CASSAQGSTGELFF
j_call: TRBJ2-7; v_call: TRBV30; clone_size: NA; d_call: TRBD2; cdr3_nt: TGTGCCTTGCGGGAGATTGGCTACGAGCAGTACTTC; cdr3_aa: CALREIGYEQYF
j_call: TRBJ2-1; v_call: TRBV7-7; clone_size: NA; d_call: NA; cdr3_nt: TGTGCCAGCAGCTTAGCGGGGGGATACAATGAGCAGTTCTTC; cdr3_aa: CASSLAGGYNEQFF
j_call: TRBJ2-5; v_call: TRBV15; clone_size: once; d_call: NA; cdr3_nt: TGTGCCACCCGGGGGGCGGGGACCCAGTACTTC; cdr3_aa: CATRGAGTQYF
j_call: TRBJ2-7; v_call: TRBV25-1; clone_size: NA; d_call: NA; cdr3_nt: TGTGCCGGCAGTGGGCCGAGCGGGCCCGGGGGTTCGTTAGACGAGCAGTACTTC; cdr3_aa: CAGSGPSGPGGSLDEQYF
j_call: TRBJ2-7; v_call: TRBV5-4; clone_size: NA; d_call: NA; cdr3_nt: TGTGCCAGCAACTCCGACTACGAGCAGTACTTC; cdr3_aa: CASNSDYEQYF
j_call: TRBJ2-7; v_call: TRBV19; clone_size: NA; d_call: NA; cdr3_nt: TGTGCCAGTAGTAATAGCGGAAGCTCCTACGAGCAGTACTTC; cdr3_aa: CASSNSGSSYEQYF
j_call: TRBJ2-2; v_call: TRBV28; clone_size: NA; d_call: TRBD2; cdr3_nt: TGTGCCAGCAGTTTTTCTTCGGTCCCGATGGCGGGAGGCACCGGGGAGCTGTTTTTT; cdr3_aa: CASSFSSVPMAGGTGELFF
j_call: TRBJ1-2; v_call: TRBV29-1; clone_size: NA; d_call: TRBD1; cdr3_nt: TGCAGCGCATATCCGGGTGACTTAACGCATATCCAACAGGGGGGCTATGGCTACACCTTC; cdr3_aa: CSAYPGDLTHIQQGGYGYTF
j_call: TRBJ2-1; v_call: TRBV29-1; clone_size: few; d_call: TRBD2; cdr3_nt: TGCAGCGCTGGACTAGCGGGAGGATCCTACAATGAGCAGTTCTTC; cdr3_aa: CSAGLAGGSYNEQFF
j_call: TRBJ2-1; v_call: TRBV6-4; clone_size: NA; d_call: NA; cdr3_nt: TGTGCCAGCAGTTCTCTAGCGAACAATGAGCAGTTCTTC; cdr3_aa: CASSSLANNEQFF
j_call: TRBJ2-7; v_call: TRBV5-1; clone_size: NA; d_call: TRBD1; cdr3_nt: TGCGCCAGCAGCTTGGACGGGACAGGACTTTACGAGCAGTACTTC; cdr3_aa: CASSLDGTGLYEQYF
j_call: TRBJ2-3; v_call: TRBV4-1; clone_size: NA; d_call: TRBD2; cdr3_nt: TGCGCCAGCAGCCAAGGACGGGAGGGCCCAGATACGCAGTATTTT; cdr3_aa: CASSQGREGPDTQYF
j_call: TRBJ1-2; v_call: TRBV9; clone_size: NA; d_call: NA; cdr3_nt: TGTGCCAGCAGCGTAGATTTCGGGGATGGCTACACCTTC; cdr3_aa: CASSVDFGDGYTF
j_call: TRBJ2-7; v_call: TRBV7-9; clone_size: NA; d_call: NA; cdr3_nt: TGTGCCAGCAGCTTATTTGCGGGGAACGAGCAGTACTTC; cdr3_aa: CASSLFAGNEQYF
j_call: TRBJ2-3; v_call: TRBV28; clone_size: NA; d_call: NA; cdr3_nt: TGTGCCAGCAGTCCCCCAGAATATTGGACAGATACGCAGTATTTT; cdr3_aa: CASSPPEYWTDTQYF
j_call: TRBJ2-5; v_call: TRBV27; clone_size: NA; d_call: NA; cdr3_nt: TGTGCCAGCAGTCCCCCGGTTGGGGTGACCCAGTACTTC; cdr3_aa: CASSPPVGVTQYF